This T cell receptor beta chain was sequenced during a study of blood T cells in healthy people across ages. This clonotype has a handful of counts. A second PCR, run for about 7 to 11 cycles, used a sample-barcoded 5' primer plus a J-beta primer mix. TCRdb used MiXCR to reprocess the 5' RACE reads, holding one entry per CDR3 protein. The sample has approximately 1.5 million distinct CDR3 sequences, roughly two fifths seen once. The CDR3 is 14 residues long. V was shortened by 2 bases and J by 2 bases, with 8 bases between the two germline ends. CDR1 is SNHLY and CDR2 is FYNNEI in the germline V gene.

Sequencing input: blood. The rearrangement links TRBV2 to TRBJ2-3; D ambiguous. The sequence was collected from a woman aged 18-30 years in good health. The CDR3 region is CASSEIGYTDTQYF. The CDR3 DNA reads TGTGCCAGCAGTGAAATTGGCTACACAGATACGCAGTATTTT.